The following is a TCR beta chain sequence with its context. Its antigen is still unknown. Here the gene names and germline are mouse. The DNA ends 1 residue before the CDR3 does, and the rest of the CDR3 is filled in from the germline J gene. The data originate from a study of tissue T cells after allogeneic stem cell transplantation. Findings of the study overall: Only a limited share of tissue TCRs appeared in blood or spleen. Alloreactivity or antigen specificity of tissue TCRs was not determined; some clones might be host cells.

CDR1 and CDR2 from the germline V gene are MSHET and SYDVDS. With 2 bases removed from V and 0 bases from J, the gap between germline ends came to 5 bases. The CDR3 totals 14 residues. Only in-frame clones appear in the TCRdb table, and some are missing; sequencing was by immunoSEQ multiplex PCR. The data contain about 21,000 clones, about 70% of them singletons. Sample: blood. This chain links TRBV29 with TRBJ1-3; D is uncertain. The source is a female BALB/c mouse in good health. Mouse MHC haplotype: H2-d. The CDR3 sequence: CASSLHYSGNTLYF. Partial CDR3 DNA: TGTGCTAGCAGTTTACATTATTCTGGAAATACGCTCTAT.